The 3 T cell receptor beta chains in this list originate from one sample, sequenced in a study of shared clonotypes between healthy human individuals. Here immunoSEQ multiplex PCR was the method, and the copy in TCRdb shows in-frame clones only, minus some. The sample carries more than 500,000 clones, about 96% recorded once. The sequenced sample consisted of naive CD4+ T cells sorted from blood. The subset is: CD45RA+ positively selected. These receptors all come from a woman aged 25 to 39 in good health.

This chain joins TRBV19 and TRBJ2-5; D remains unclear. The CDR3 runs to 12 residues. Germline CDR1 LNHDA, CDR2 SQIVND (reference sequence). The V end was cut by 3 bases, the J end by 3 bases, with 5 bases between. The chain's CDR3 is CASSIGKETQYF. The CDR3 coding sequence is TGTGCCAGTAGTATCGGAAAAGAGACCCAGTACTTC. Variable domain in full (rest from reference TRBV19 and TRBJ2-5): DGGITQSPKYLFRKEGQNVTLSCEQNLNHDAMYWYRQDPGQGLRLIYYSQIVNDFQKGDIAEGYSVSREKKESFPLTVTSAQKNPTAFYLCASSIGKETQYFGPGTRLLVL.

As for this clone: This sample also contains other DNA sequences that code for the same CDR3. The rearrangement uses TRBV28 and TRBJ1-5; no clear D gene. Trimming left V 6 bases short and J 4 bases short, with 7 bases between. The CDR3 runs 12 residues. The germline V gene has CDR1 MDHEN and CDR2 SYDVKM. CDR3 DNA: TGTGCCAGCAGCCTCGGGAATCAGCCCCAGCATTTT. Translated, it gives CASSLGNQPQHF.

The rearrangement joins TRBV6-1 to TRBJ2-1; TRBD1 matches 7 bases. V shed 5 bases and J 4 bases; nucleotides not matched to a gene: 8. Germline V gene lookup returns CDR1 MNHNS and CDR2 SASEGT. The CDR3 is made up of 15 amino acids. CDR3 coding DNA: TGTGCCAGCAGTACCGGGACAGAAGAATACAATGAGCAGTTCTTC. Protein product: CASSTGTEEYNEQFF.